The 32 T cell receptor beta chains listed next were all sequenced from one sample in a study of pediatric ulcerative colitis (dated by TCRdb to the late 2010s). Libraries came from the immunoSEQ multiplex PCR assay. This immuneACCESS table, as held by TCRdb, lists in-frame sequences with V and J called but not all clones. Of the missing ones, under half trace to an unresolved V gene in checked studies; the others have no known cause. This sample lists tens of thousands of clones; about 87% were detected once. Around 1.4% of the sample comes from the top ten. Source material: blood. The receptors stem from a boy aged 5-17 years who was a control in a study of pediatric ulcerative colitis.

This chain's CDR3 is CASTSGLAGVYEQFF. The CDR3 coding sequence is TGTGCCAGCACCTCGGGACTAGCGGGAGTATATGAGCAGTTCTTC. This rearrangement joins TRBV28 to TRBJ2-1; 14 nucleotides agree with TRBD2. The CDR3 extends over 15 amino acids. V shed 7 bases, J shed 8 bases, and the junction held 7 bases outside the gene matches. Germline CDR1 and CDR2: MDHEN and SYDVKM. Together with reference TRBV28 and TRBJ2-1, the CDR3 gives the full variable domain: DVKVTQSSRYLVKRTGEKVFLECVQDMDHENMFWYRQDPGLGLRLIYFSYDVKMKEKGDIPEGYSVSREKKERFSLILESASTNQTSMYLCASTSGLAGVYEQFFGPGTRLTVL.

This rearrangement joins TRBV6-1 to TRBJ2-7, with 9 bases matching TRBD2. There are 15 residues in the CDR3. With 6 bases clipped from V and 3 bases from J, the junction kept 9 bases outside the gene matches. CDR1 MNHNS and CDR2 SASEGT come from the germline V gene. The CDR3 coding sequence is TGTGCCAGCAGCCCCCTTAGCGGGGGTGTCTACGAGCAGTACTTC. This gives the protein CASSPLSGGVYEQYF.

This chain connects TRBV7-9 to TRBJ2-4; TRBD1 or TRBD2 may be the D gene (6 bases each). The CDR3 contains 12 residues. V was cut by 3 bases and J by 9 bases, with 9 bases left in between. CDR1 is SEHNR and CDR2 is FQNEAQ in the germline V gene (reference sequence). DNA for the CDR3: TGTGCCAGCAGCTTCGAGGGGGGCATTCAGTACTTC. Protein product: CASSFEGGIQYF.

V usage is TRBV6-4 and J usage is TRBJ2-1; 9 nucleotides align to TRBD1. CDR3 length: 17 amino acids. V was clipped by 2 bases and J by 8 bases; unmatched bases: 13. CDR1 MRHNA and CDR2 SNTAGT come from the germline V gene. The CDR3 DNA sequence: TGTGCCAGCAGTGACCAACCCCCAGGACAGGGGTACTATGAGCAGTTCTTC. This sequence encodes CASSDQPPGQGYYEQFF.

This chain connects TRBV27 to TRBJ2-7; 12 bases map to TRBD1. This CDR3 spans 13 amino acids. Germline lookup yields CDR1 MNHEY and CDR2 SMNVEV (reference sequence). With V trimmed by 6 bases and J by 5 bases, 2 bases remained unmatched. The CDR3 DNA is TGTGCCAGCAGAGGGACAGGGGGCCACGAGCAGTACTTC. Translation gives CASRGTGGHEQYF.

This clone was seen a handful of times. V is TRBV18 and J is TRBJ1-1; 10 nucleotides match TRBD1. V lost 3 bases to trimming and J lost 1 base; unmatched junction nucleotides: 8. In germline, CDR1 is KGHSH, CDR2 LQKENI. This CDR3 is built from 17 residues. The CDR3: CASSPQDRGIWNTEAFF. CDR3 nucleotides: TGTGCCAGCTCACCGCAGGACAGGGGGATATGGAACACTGAAGCTTTCTTT.

The chain links TRBV6-5 to TRBJ2-4, with TRBD1 matching 7 bases. The V segment lost 8 bases and the J segment 3 bases; nucleotides outside the gene matches: 4. Germline V gene lookup returns CDR1 MNHEY and CDR2 SVGAGI. The CDR3 length is 13 residues. The CDR3 protein is CASQGDDKNIQYF. The CDR3 bases are TGTGCCAGCCAGGGGGATGACAAAAACATTCAGTACTTC.

The chain joins TRBV7-8 to TRBJ2-2, with a weak D call TRBD1 (6 bases). Trimming removed 5 bases at V and 4 bases at J, with 8 bases between. CDR1 is SGHVS, CDR2 FQNEAQ, per germline. The CDR3 has 13 residues. CDR3 in amino acids: CASSIQGTGELFF. The CDR3 DNA is TGTGCCAGCAGCATACAGGGCACCGGGGAGCTGTTTTTT. Combining the CDR3 with reference TRBV7-8 and TRBJ2-2 gives the whole variable domain GAGVSQSPRYKVAKRGQDVALRCDPISGHVSLFWYQQALGQGPEFLTYFQNEAQLDKSGLPSDRFFAERPEGSVSTLKIQRTQQEDSAVYLCASSIQGTGELFFGEGSRLTVL.

V usage is TRBV7-2 and J usage is TRBJ2-7; tentatively, D is TRBD1 or TRBD2 (5 bases each). V dropped 5 bases and J dropped 7 bases, with 24 bases sitting between them. Germline V gene data show CDR1 as SGHTA and CDR2 as FQGNSA. The CDR3 covers 16 residues. The DNA for the CDR3 is TGTGCCAGCAGCCAAGGTCCGGGACGGAGGTCGGGGGAGCAGTACTTC. Translating gives CASSQGPGRRSGEQYF.

In its sample, this clone was seen a few times. The chain is built from TRBV14 and TRBJ2-5; perhaps D is TRBD1 or TRBD2 (5 bases each). CDR1 and CDR2 from the germline V gene are SGHDN and FVKESK. V was pared by 7 bases and J by 6 bases, with 9 bases between. This CDR3 comprises 11 residues. CDR3 in DNA: TGTGCCAGCACTACGGGGCAGACCCAGTACTTC. This translates into CASTTGQTQYF.

This chain uses TRBV10-3 with TRBJ2-7; D remains unclear. The V gene lost 2 bases and the J gene lost 2 bases, with 13 bases spanning the gap. Germline CDR1 reads ENHRY; CDR2 reads SYGVKD. This CDR3 contains 15 residues. CDR3 region: CAISELFLKTYEQYF. The CDR3 DNA reads TGTGCCATCAGTGAGCTGTTTCTTAAAACCTACGAGCAGTACTTC.

This chain connects TRBV9 to TRBJ2-3, with TRBD1 matching over 7 bases. The junction had 11 bases not matched to a gene; V was cut back by 4 bases and J by 3 bases. CDR3 length equals 16 residues. The germline CDR1 and CDR2 sequences are SGDLS and YYNGEE. The CDR3 sequence: CASSPTGERGTDTQYF. Here the CDR3 DNA reads TGTGCCAGCAGCCCTACAGGGGAGAGAGGGACAGATACGCAGTATTTT.

This clone was observed once. The rearrangement uses TRBV19 and TRBJ2-6, with D possibly matching TRBD2 (5 bases). Trimming removed 7 bases from V and 0 bases from J, with 19 bases in between. CDR1 LNHDA and CDR2 SQIVND come from the germline V gene (reference sequence). The length of the CDR3 is 18 residues. CDR3 nucleotides: TGTGCCAGTACCTCAATCGACGGAGGTGGCTCTGGGGCCAACGTCCTGACTTTC. Translation: CASTSIDGGGSGANVLTF.

The chain is built from TRBV6-1 and TRBJ2-5; 7 bases match TRBD1. This CDR3 spans 15 amino acids. The V gene end was trimmed by 2 bases and the J gene end by 2 bases; junction bases not matched to a gene: 5. Germline assignment: CDR1 MNHNS and CDR2 SASEGT. The CDR3 DNA is TGTGCCAGCAGTGAATTACCGGGACAGCAAGAGACCCAGTACTTC. Translated, it gives CASSELPGQQETQYF.

There are a few counts of this clone. The junction does not match germline at one end; this may be a read error. The chain carries TRBV4-1 and TRBJ1-3, with TRBD1 identical over 9 bases. The CDR3 runs to 15 residues. Germline V gene lookup returns CDR1 MGHRA and CDR2 YSYEKL. This CDR3 is CASSAPTGGRKTIYF. For the CDR3, the DNA is TGCGCCAGCAGCGCGCCGACAGGGGGTCGAAAGACCATATATTTT.

The chain links TRBV30 to TRBJ1-3, with 9 bases aligning to TRBD1. V shed 0 bases and J 4 bases; nucleotides not matched to a gene: 1. This CDR3 has 14 residues. CDR1 and CDR2 (germline): GTSNPN, SVGIG (reference sequence). The CDR3: CAWSVGQGGNTIYF. In DNA, the CDR3 is TGTGCCTGGAGTGTAGGACAGGGGGGAAACACCATATATTTT.

The chain links TRBV4-1 to TRBJ2-1; TRBD2 is a possible D gene (6 bases). The CDR3 spans 15 residues. The V gene's germline CDR1 is MGHRA and CDR2 YSYEKL. V was shortened by 1 base and J by 7 bases, with 14 bases between the two germline ends. The CDR3 DNA reads TGCGCCAGCAGCCAAGCTTCAGGGAGGTTGAATGAGCAGTTCTTC. It is translated as CASSQASGRLNEQFF.

The rearrangement uses TRBV19 and TRBJ2-1; tentative D call: TRBD2 (6 bases). Looked up from germline, CDR1 is LNHDA and CDR2 is SQIVND (reference sequence). The V end was cut by 4 bases, the J end by 2 bases, with 12 bases between. This CDR3 contains 15 residues. CDR3 amino acids: CASSSAGPTYNEQFF. DNA of the CDR3: TGTGCCAGTAGTAGTGCGGGGCCCACCTACAATGAGCAGTTCTTC. Looking up the rest from reference TRBV19 and TRBJ2-1 gives the full variable domain: DGGITQSPKYLFRKEGQNVTLSCEQNLNHDAMYWYRQDPGQGLRLIYYSQIVNDFQKGDIAEGYSVSREKKESFPLTVTSAQKNPTAFYLCASSSAGPTYNEQFFGPGTRLTVL.

The chain's CDR3 is CASSFGHSPYEQYF. In nucleotides, the CDR3 is TGTGCCAGCAGTTTCGGCCATAGTCCCTACGAGCAGTACTTC. V is TRBV27 and J is TRBJ2-7; D gene unclear. The CDR3 is made up of 14 amino acids. Trimming left V 3 bases short and J 2 bases short, with 11 bases between. Germline loops: CDR1 MNHEY, CDR2 SMNVEV (reference sequence).

V usage is TRBV5-1 and J usage is TRBJ2-7; 14 bases line up with TRBD2. V lost 4 bases, J lost 2 bases, and 8 bases stayed unmatched. The CDR3 has 17 residues. Germline CDR1 and CDR2: SGHRS and YFSETQ. CDR3 DNA sequence: TGCGCCAGCAGCCGCGGGACTAGCGGGGGAGGTGCCTACGAGCAGTACTTC. Translated: CASSRGTSGGGAYEQYF.

The gene calls are TRBV29-1 and TRBJ1-2; D is unresolved. The CDR3 spans 12 residues. Deletions cut 1 base from V and 4 bases from J, with 7 bases between. The germline CDR1 and CDR2 sequences are SQVTM and ANQGSEA. CDR3 region: CSVEVGSYGYTF. The CDR3 nucleotides are TGCAGCGTTGAAGTGGGGTCCTATGGCTACACCTTC.

This clone was picked up one time. DNA for the CDR3: TGTGCCAGCAGTCGCGGCACAAGCACAGATACGCAGTATTTT. Its translation: CASSRGTSTDTQYF. J is TRBJ2-3 and V is TRBV11-1; no clear D gene. Trimming removed 6 bases from V and 0 bases from J, with 10 bases in between. The CDR3 consists of 14 residues. Germline CDR1 SGHAT, CDR2 FQDESV (reference sequence).

The V call is TRBV5-1, the J call TRBJ2-1; the match to TRBD1 covers 9 bases. Trimming removed 4 bases from V and 4 bases from J; junction bases left unmatched: 3. This CDR3 is 14 amino acids long. Per germline, CDR1 SGHRS and CDR2 YFSETQ. The CDR3 DNA reads TGCGCCAGCAGCCCGGGACAGGGATACAATGAGCAGTTCTTC. Protein: CASSPGQGYNEQFF.

This clone was picked up one time. This chain links TRBV11-3 with TRBJ2-7; D gene ambiguous. This CDR3 contains 13 residues. Germline CDR1 and CDR2: SGHNT and YENEEA. The V and J ends lost 5 bases and 6 bases respectively, with 14 bases between them. The chain's CDR3 is CASSPGPTSEQYF. The CDR3 region has the DNA TGTGCCAGCAGCCCTGGACCGACCTCCGAGCAGTACTTC.

The V call is TRBV10-3, the J call TRBJ2-3, with 8 bases identical to TRBD2. The germline V gene encodes CDR1 ENHRY and CDR2 SYGVKD. The CDR3 has 15 residues. The trim removed 6 bases at V and 4 bases at J, leaving 9 bases unmatched. The CDR3 reads CAISQKTGGADTQYF. The CDR3 nucleotides read TGTGCCATCAGCCAAAAAACGGGGGGGGCAGATACGCAGTATTTT.

The rearrangement links TRBV28 to TRBJ2-2; 8 bases map to TRBD2. V was pared by 6 bases and J by 5 bases, with 5 bases of the junction left unmatched. Germline-derived CDR1 and CDR2 are MDHEN and SYDVKM. The CDR3 extends over 14 amino acids. The DNA for the CDR3 is TGTGCCAGCAGGGCCTCGGGGGGGACCGGGGAGCTGTTTTTT. Translation gives CASRASGGTGELFF.

The rearrangement joins TRBV6-6 to TRBJ2-2; no firm D call. V was shortened by 3 bases and J by 2 bases, with 13 bases between the two germline ends. The germline V gene has CDR1 MNHNY and CDR2 SVGAGI (reference sequence). CDR3 length: 16 amino acids. The CDR3 here is CASSYFGLVNTGELFF. The CDR3 coding sequence is TGTGCCAGCAGTTATTTTGGCCTGGTAAACACCGGGGAGCTGTTTTTT.

The rearrangement uses TRBV28 and TRBJ2-2; TRBD2 aligns across 14 bases. The V and J ends lost 5 bases and 8 bases, in that order; junction bases with no gene match: 4. The CDR3 has 15 amino acids. Germline assignment: CDR1 MDHEN and CDR2 SYDVKM. This chain's CDR3 is CASSLGLAGVGELFF. CDR3 bases: TGTGCCAGCAGTCTGGGACTAGCGGGAGTTGGGGAGCTGTTTTTT. Full variable domain (missing parts from reference TRBV28 and TRBJ2-2): DVKVTQSSRYLVKRTGEKVFLECVQDMDHENMFWYRQDPGLGLRLIYFSYDVKMKEKGDIPEGYSVSREKKERFSLILESASTNQTSMYLCASSLGLAGVGELFFGEGSRLTVL.

CDR3 sequence reads: CASTYRGGFADTQYF. In DNA, the CDR3 is TGCGCCAGCACATATCGGGGGGGTTTCGCAGATACGCAGTATTTT. The chain joins TRBV4-1 to TRBJ2-3, with 8 bases matching TRBD2. This CDR3 spans 15 amino acids. With 7 bases clipped from V and 4 bases from J, the junction kept 10 bases outside the gene matches. The germline gives CDR1 MGHRA, CDR2 YSYEKL.

The CDR3 region is CASSRLNSYSNQPQHF. The CDR3 nucleotides read TGTGCCAGTAGTAGGCTAAACAGCTATAGCAATCAGCCCCAGCATTTT. The rearrangement joins TRBV19 to TRBJ1-5, with no clear D. Trimming took 4 bases from V and 0 from J, leaving 13 bases between them. Looked up from germline, CDR1 is LNHDA and CDR2 is SQIVND (reference sequence). This CDR3 spans 16 amino acids.

This sequence joins TRBV5-8 and TRBJ1-1; 8 bases fit TRBD1. Unmatched junction bases numbered 8, after V lost 3 bases and J lost 4 bases. The CDR3 spans 15 residues. Germline assignment: CDR1 SGHTS and CDR2 YDEGEE. The CDR3 is CASSSRRGPTTEAFF. The CDR3 DNA sequence: TGTGCCAGCAGCTCCCGCAGGGGGCCGACCACTGAAGCTTTCTTT.

This chain links TRBV11-2 with TRBJ2-3, with TRBD2 matching 15 bases. Germline CDR1 reads SGHAT; CDR2 reads FQNNGV. Unmatched junction bases numbered 4, after V lost 3 bases and J lost 3 bases. The CDR3 runs to 17 residues. CDR3: CASSFRTSGGATDTQYF. CDR3 sequence (DNA): TGTGCCAGCAGCTTCCGGACTAGCGGGGGGGCTACAGATACGCAGTATTTT. Variable domain in full (rest from reference TRBV11-2 and TRBJ2-3): EAGVAQSPRYKIIEKRQSVAFWCNPISGHATLYWYQQILGQGPKLLIQFQNNGVVDDSQLPKDRFSAERLKGVDSTLKIQPAKLEDSAVYLCASSFRTSGGATDTQYFGPGTRLTVL.